Listed below are T cell receptor beta chains from one sample, sequenced in a study of chronic HIV infection and antiretroviral therapy. TCRdb re-analysed the 5' RACE reads in MiXCR, keeping a single row per CDR3 protein. The sample shows 30,000 or so distinct CDR3 sequences, around 9% of them seen only once. Sequencing was done on a sample of peripheral blood. These TCRs come from an adult who had HIV and had not received antiretroviral therapy, or was an uninfected healthy control (not recorded which). Each CDR3 is given with its conserved first and last residue. A D gene is named only where the DNA matches it firmly. Clone size is shown for a subset of rows, as once, few, many or a class of expanded clone.

J gene,CDR3 length,V gene,clone size,D gene,CDR3 DNA,CDR3 protein
TRBJ1-5,12,TRBV7-9,NA,TRBD1,TGTGCCAGCAGCTTAGATGGACAGGGCCAGCATTTT,CASSLDGQGQHF
TRBJ1-3,15,TRBV18,NA,NA,TGTGCCAGCTCACCACCCCATCACTCTGGAAACACCATATATTTT,CASSPPHHSGNTIYF
TRBJ1-6,15,TRBV5-6,NA,NA,TGTGCCAGCAGCTTTCGGACAGCGGTGTTTTCACCCCTCCACTTT,CASSFRTAVFSPLHF
TRBJ2-7,14,TRBV29-1,many,NA,TGCAGCGTCCAGGGGGGGACCCGCTCCTACGAGCAGTACTTC,CSVQGGTRSYEQYF
TRBJ1-1,13,TRBV10-2,NA,NA,TGCGCCAGCAGTGAGTCGGAGAGTGCTGAAGCTTTCTTT,CASSESESAEAFF
TRBJ2-7,15,TRBV15,many,NA,TGTGCCACCAGCAGAGATCGGCAGGGGACCTACGAGCAGTACTTC,CATSRDRQGTYEQYF
TRBJ2-1,15,TRBV18,few,TRBD1,TGTGCCAGCTCACCGCAACCGGGACAGGGAGTGGAGGAGTTCTTC,CASSPQPGQGVEEFF
TRBJ2-4,13,TRBV29-1,many,NA,TGCAGCGTTAGGGCTCTAGCCAAAAACATTCAGTACTTC,CSVRALAKNIQYF
TRBJ1-1,14,TRBV20-1,few,NA,TGCAGTGCTAGTGGAGGGCCCGACAGGACCGACGCTTTCTTT,CSASGGPDRTDAFF
TRBJ1-5,15,TRBV20-1,many,NA,TGCAGTGCTAGTTATTCAGGGCTCGACAATCAGCCCCAGCATTTT,CSASYSGLDNQPQHF
TRBJ2-7,12,TRBV6-2/TRBV6-3,many,NA,TGTGCCAGCAGACAGACAGTGAACGAGCAGTACTTC,CASRQTVNEQYF
TRBJ2-1,19,TRBV20-1,many,TRBD2,TGCAGTGCCGACGAGGCTAGCGGGGGGCCATCGAGCTCCTACAATGAGCAGTTCTTC,CSADEASGGPSSSYNEQFF
TRBJ2-1,13,TRBV6-2/TRBV6-3,NA,NA,TGTGCCAGCAGCCGAAGGACAGTCAATGAGCAGTTCTTC,CASSRRTVNEQFF
TRBJ1-1,13,TRBV6-4,NA,TRBD1,TGTGCCAGCAGTGTAGACAGGGAGACTGAAGCTTTCTTT,CASSVDRETEAFF
TRBJ1-1,12,TRBV11-2,many,NA,TGTGCCAGCAGCTTAGGGACAGTCCGGGCTTTCTTT,CASSLGTVRAFF
TRBJ2-1,15,TRBV20-1,medium-sized,NA,TGCAGTGCTAGGGGGACGTTTAGCTCCTACAATGAGCAGTTCTTC,CSARGTFSSYNEQFF
TRBJ2-2,16,TRBV29-1,many,NA,TGCAGCGCTTATTTACAGGGAAGCTGGCACACCGGGGAGCTGTTTTTT,CSAYLQGSWHTGELFF
TRBJ2-1,15,TRBV5-1,few,NA,TGCGCCAGCAGCTTGGTAGTCAGGGGAGACAATGAGCAGTTCTTC,CASSLVVRGDNEQFF
TRBJ2-7,13,TRBV6-2/TRBV6-3,many,NA,TGTGCCAGCACACCCCCAGGTCCCTACGAGCAGTACTTC,CASTPPGPYEQYF
TRBJ1-5,14,TRBV12-3/TRBV12-4,many,TRBD1,TGTGCCAGCAGGCGACAGGGAGGCAATCAGCCCCAGCATTTT,CASRRQGGNQPQHF
TRBJ2-5,14,TRBV7-9,once,NA,TGTGCCAGCAGCTTAGCAAAACGCCAAGAGACCCAGTACTTC,CASSLAKRQETQYF
TRBJ2-5,15,TRBV29-1,few,NA,TGCAGCGTTGTTGGCAGGGGTGGGTCCCAAGAGACCCAGTACTTC,CSVVGRGGSQETQYF
TRBJ2-1,12,TRBV27,many,NA,TGTGCCAGCAGTTTAGGAGGGGATGAGCAGTTCTTC,CASSLGGDEQFF
TRBJ2-7,15,TRBV19,NA,NA,TGTGCCGGTAGTATAGATGTAAGGGATTCCTACGAGCAGTACTTC,CAGSIDVRDSYEQYF
TRBJ2-3,15,TRBV29-1,many,NA,TGCAGCGTTGAAGAACTAGTATCGGGCACAGATACGCAGTATTTT,CSVEELVSGTDTQYF